Each of the 2 T cell receptor beta chains below was sequenced from the same sample in a study of blood T cell repertoires in COVID-19. The assay was immunoSEQ multiplex PCR, and TCRdb's table has in-frame clones only and misses some. The data contain some 250,000 clones, around nine tenths of them singletons. Sequencing used peripheral blood. These receptors all stem from a middle-aged woman who had recovered from COVID-19.

The chain recombines TRBV21-1 with TRBJ2-1; no check of the table's D call, TRBD2, against the DNA was made. TRBV21-1 corresponds to a pseudogene. The CDR3 sequence is 14 residues long. CDR3 DNA sequence: TGTGCCAGCAGCAAGGGACCAGCGGGGAATGAGCAGTTCTTC. It codes for CASSKGPAGNEQFF.

As concerns this clone: Other DNA sequences in the same sample also yield this CDR3. This sequence joins TRBV5-1 and TRBJ2-7, with 10 bases matching TRBD1. This CDR3 is built from 14 residues. The germline V gene encodes CDR1 SGHRS and CDR2 YFSETQ. V was clipped by 4 bases and J by 2 bases; unmatched bases: 3. The CDR3 region has the DNA TGCGCCAGCAGCCCCGGACAGGGGGCCTACGAGCAGTACTTC. It codes for CASSPGQGAYEQYF. Full variable domain (rest looked up from reference TRBV5-1 and TRBJ2-7): KAGVTQTPRYLIKTRGQQVTLSCSPISGHRSVSWYQQTPGQGLQFLFEYFSETQRNKGNFPGRFSGRQFSNSRSEMNVSTLELGDSALYLCASSPGQGAYEQYFGPGTRLTVT.